The 12 T cell receptor beta chains in this list originate from one sample, sequenced in a study of shared clonotypes between healthy human individuals. Clones were read by immunoSEQ multiplex PCR, and TCRdb kept only the in-frame ones, dropping some. This table holds hundreds of thousands of clones, 80% to 95% found once. CD45RO-negative, CCR7-positively selected cells formed the naive CD8 fraction, excluding terminally differentiated effector memory CD45RA+ cells. The source material was naive CD8+ T cells sorted from blood. The receptor source for this set is a man aged 25-45 years in good health.

V and J are TRBV6-1 and TRBJ2-7, with D maybe TRBD2 (6 bases). With 3 bases removed from V and 4 bases from J, the gap between germline ends came to 10 bases. This CDR3 is 13 amino acids long. Germline CDR1 reads MNHNS; CDR2 reads SASEGT. CDR3 nucleotides: TGTGCCAGCAGTGACCTAGCGTGGTACGAGCAGTACTTC. This sequence encodes CASSDLAWYEQYF.

The gene calls are TRBV27 and TRBJ1-1; no clear D gene. The CDR3 consists of 13 residues. V lost 2 bases, J lost 8 bases, and 12 bases lay in between. Per germline, CDR1 MNHEY and CDR2 SMNVEV (reference sequence). CDR3 residues: CASSLKGGLEAFF. The CDR3 region has the DNA TGTGCCAGCAGTTTAAAGGGCGGCCTAGAAGCTTTCTTT.

CDR3 coding DNA: TGTGCCAGCAGTTTTATCTGGGTCGGGGAGGGTGCGGATACGCAGTATTTT. Amino acids: CASSFIWVGEGADTQYF. The chain recombines TRBV28 with TRBJ2-3; 7 bases are a match to TRBD2. Germline loops: CDR1 MDHEN, CDR2 SYDVKM. The CDR3 runs to 17 residues. Trimming at V came to 3 bases and at J to 6 bases, leaving 15 bases not matched to a gene.

This sequence joins TRBV29-1 and TRBJ1-1, with 7 bases aligning to TRBD1. This CDR3 has 13 residues. With V trimmed by 3 bases and J by 5 bases, 6 bases remained unmatched. The V gene's germline CDR1 is SQVTM and CDR2 ANQGSEA. CDR3 loop: CSVETGWRTEAFF. CDR3 bases: TGCAGCGTTGAGACAGGGTGGCGTACTGAAGCTTTCTTT.

The chain employs TRBV5-1 and TRBJ1-1; D perhaps matches TRBD1 (6 bases). Germline CDR1 and CDR2: SGHRS and YFSETQ. The CDR3 spans 15 residues. V gave up 2 bases and J gave up 0 bases, with 11 bases separating them. In nucleotides, the CDR3 is TGCGCCAGCAGCTTCCAACAGGGTTTGAACACTGAAGCTTTCTTT. Residues: CASSFQQGLNTEAFF. The full variable domain, completed using reference TRBV5-1 and TRBJ1-1, is KAGVTQTPRYLIKTRGQQVTLSCSPISGHRSVSWYQQTPGQGLQFLFEYFSETQRNKGNFPGRFSGRQFSNSRSEMNVSTLELGDSALYLCASSFQQGLNTEAFFGQGTRLTVV.

The chain recombines TRBV5-4 with TRBJ1-2; TRBD1 matches at 7 bases. Trimming at V came to 5 bases and at J to 4 bases, leaving 5 bases not matched to a gene. The CDR3 spans 13 residues. Germline V lookup: CDR1 SGHNT, CDR2 YYREEE (reference sequence). The CDR3 DNA reads TGTGCCAGCAGGGGGGAGGGGGCCTATGGCTACACCTTC. Translated, it gives CASRGEGAYGYTF. Drawing the rest from reference TRBV5-4 and TRBJ1-2, the complete variable domain is ETGVTQSPTHLIKTRGQQVTLRCSSQSGHNTVSWYQQALGQGPQFIFQYYREEENGRGNFPPRFSGLQFPNYSSELNVNALELDDSALYLCASRGEGAYGYTFGSGTRLTVV.

CDR3 loop: CASSSPMGATNEKLFF. In DNA form, the CDR3 reads TGTGCCAGCAGCTCCCCGATGGGGGCGACTAATGAAAAACTGTTTTTT. This sequence joins TRBV7-9 and TRBJ1-4, with a weak D call TRBD1 (6 bases). The ends were cut back, 4 bases at V and 2 bases at J, with 14 bases in the middle. The CDR3 spans 16 residues. Germline-derived CDR1 and CDR2 are SEHNR and FQNEAQ (reference sequence).

The V call is TRBV7-9, the J call TRBJ2-7; either TRBD1 or TRBD2 may fit D (5 bases each). CDR1 and CDR2 (germline): SEHNR, FQNEAQ (reference sequence). The CDR3 extends over 15 amino acids. The V end was cut by 7 bases, the J end by 0 bases, with 16 bases between. The CDR3 region is CASTSSAGPSYEQYF. CDR3 DNA sequence: TGTGCCAGCACTAGCAGCGCAGGGCCCTCCTACGAGCAGTACTTC.

This chain connects TRBV6-5 to TRBJ2-1; D may be TRBD2 (6 bases). The V end lost 5 bases, the J end lost 6 bases, and 8 bases lay between the germline ends. In germline, CDR1 is MNHEY, CDR2 SVGAGI. This CDR3 spans 12 amino acids. The CDR3 DNA reads as TGTGCCAGCAGTCCAGCGGGCAATGAGCAGTTCTTC. The encoded protein is CASSPAGNEQFF.

V and J are TRBV15 and TRBJ2-2; 8 bases are shared with TRBD1. This CDR3 region has 16 residues. Trimming cost V 5 bases and J 2 bases; bases outside gene matches: 7. Germline V lookup: CDR1 LNHNV, CDR2 YYDKDF (reference sequence). The CDR3 coding sequence is TGTGCCACCAGCGGTGAGACAGGGGTAAACACCGGGGAGCTGTTTTTT. Translating gives CATSGETGVNTGELFF.

This chain uses TRBV27 with TRBJ2-5; 9 bases align to TRBD1. Germline trimming cut 5 bases from V and 0 bases from J; bases unmatched to any gene: 22. This CDR3 contains 21 residues. Looked up from germline, CDR1 is MNHEY and CDR2 is SMNVEV (reference sequence). The CDR3 region is CASSPRQGVLLEEGHQETQYF. The DNA for the CDR3 is TGTGCCAGCAGTCCCAGACAGGGGGTCCTATTAGAGGAGGGGCACCAAGAGACCCAGTACTTC.

The J gene is TRBJ1-5, the V gene TRBV5-5; 9 positions match TRBD1. CDR3 size: 17 residues. The J segment lost 0 bases and the V segment lost 4 bases, leaving 8 bases of the junction unmatched. Germline V gene sequence: CDR1 SGHKS, CDR2 YYEKEE (reference sequence). In DNA, the CDR3 is TGTGCCAGCAGCGGAACCGGGACAGGGATTAGCAATCAGCCCCAGCATTTT. It specifies CASSGTGTGISNQPQHF.